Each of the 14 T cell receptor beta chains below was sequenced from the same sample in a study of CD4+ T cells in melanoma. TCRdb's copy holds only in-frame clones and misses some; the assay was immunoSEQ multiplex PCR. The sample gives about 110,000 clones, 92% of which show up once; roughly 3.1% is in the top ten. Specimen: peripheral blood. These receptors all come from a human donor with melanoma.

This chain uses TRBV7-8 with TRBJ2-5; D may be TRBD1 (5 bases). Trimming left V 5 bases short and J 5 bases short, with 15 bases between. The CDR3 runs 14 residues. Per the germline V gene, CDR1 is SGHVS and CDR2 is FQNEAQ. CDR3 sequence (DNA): TGTGCCAGCAGCAAATCAGGGTTTTTCGAGACCCAGTACTTC. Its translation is CASSKSGFFETQYF. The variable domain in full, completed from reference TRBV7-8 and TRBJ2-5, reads GAGVSQSPRYKVAKRGQDVALRCDPISGHVSLFWYQQALGQGPEFLTYFQNEAQLDKSGLPSDRFFAERPEGSVSTLKIQRTQQEDSAVYLCASSKSGFFETQYFGPGTRLLVL.

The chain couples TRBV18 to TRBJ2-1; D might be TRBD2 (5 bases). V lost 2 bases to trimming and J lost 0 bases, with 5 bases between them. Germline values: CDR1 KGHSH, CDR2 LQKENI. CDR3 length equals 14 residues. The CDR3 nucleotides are TGTGCCAGCTCACCAACTAGCTCCTACAATGAGCAGTTCTTC. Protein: CASSPTSSYNEQFF.

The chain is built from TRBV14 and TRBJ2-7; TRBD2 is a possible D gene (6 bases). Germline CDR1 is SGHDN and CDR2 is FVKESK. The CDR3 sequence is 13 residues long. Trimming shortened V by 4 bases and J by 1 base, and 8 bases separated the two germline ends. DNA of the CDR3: TGTGCCAGCAGCCGGGACTTTTCCTACGAGCAGTACTTC. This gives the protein CASSRDFSYEQYF.

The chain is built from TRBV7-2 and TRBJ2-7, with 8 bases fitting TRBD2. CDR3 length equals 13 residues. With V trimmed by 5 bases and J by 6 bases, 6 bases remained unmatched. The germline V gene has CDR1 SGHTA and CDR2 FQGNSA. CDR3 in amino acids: CASSHLTSGEQYF. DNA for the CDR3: TGTGCCAGCAGCCATCTCACTAGCGGCGAGCAGTACTTC.

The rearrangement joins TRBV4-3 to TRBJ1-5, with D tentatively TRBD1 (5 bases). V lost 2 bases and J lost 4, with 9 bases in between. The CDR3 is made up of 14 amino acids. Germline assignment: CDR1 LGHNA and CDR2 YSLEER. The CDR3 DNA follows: TGCGCCAGCAGCCAATCCGGGACTAATCAGCCCCAGCATTTT. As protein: CASSQSGTNQPQHF.

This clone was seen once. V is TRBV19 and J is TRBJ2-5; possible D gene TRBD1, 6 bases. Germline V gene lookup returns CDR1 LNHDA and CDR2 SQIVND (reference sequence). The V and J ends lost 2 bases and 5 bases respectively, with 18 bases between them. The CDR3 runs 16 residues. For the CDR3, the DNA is TGTGCCAGTAGTATAACCGTAGGACAGCGTCTTGAGACCCAGTACTTC. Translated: CASSITVGQRLETQYF. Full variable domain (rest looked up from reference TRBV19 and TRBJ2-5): DGGITQSPKYLFRKEGQNVTLSCEQNLNHDAMYWYRQDPGQGLRLIYYSQIVNDFQKGDIAEGYSVSREKKESFPLTVTSAQKNPTAFYLCASSITVGQRLETQYFGPGTRLLVL.

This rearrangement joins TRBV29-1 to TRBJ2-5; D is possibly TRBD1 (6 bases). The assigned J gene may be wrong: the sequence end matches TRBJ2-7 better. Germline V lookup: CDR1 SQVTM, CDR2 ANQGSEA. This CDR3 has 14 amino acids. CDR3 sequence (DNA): TGCAGCGTTGTTATCGCCAGGGGTAGCTACGAGCAGTACTTC. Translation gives CSVVIARGSYEQYF.

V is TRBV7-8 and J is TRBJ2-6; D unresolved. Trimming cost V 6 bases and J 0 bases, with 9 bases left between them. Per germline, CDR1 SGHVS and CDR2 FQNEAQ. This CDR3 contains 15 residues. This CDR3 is CASRPQYSGANVLTF. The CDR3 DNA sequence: TGTGCCAGCAGACCACAATACTCTGGGGCCAACGTCCTGACTTTC.

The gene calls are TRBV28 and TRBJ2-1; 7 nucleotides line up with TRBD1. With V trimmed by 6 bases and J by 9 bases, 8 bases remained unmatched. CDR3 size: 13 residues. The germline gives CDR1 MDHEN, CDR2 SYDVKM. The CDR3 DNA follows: TGTGCCAGCAGGGCACAGGGGCGTGGTGAGCAGTTCTTC. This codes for CASRAQGRGEQFF.

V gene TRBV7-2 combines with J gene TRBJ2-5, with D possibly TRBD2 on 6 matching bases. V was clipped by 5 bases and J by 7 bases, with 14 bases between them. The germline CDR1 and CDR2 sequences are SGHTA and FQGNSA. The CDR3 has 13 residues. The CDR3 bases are TGTGCCAGCAGCCCCCCCGGGAGAGCGACCCAGTACTTC. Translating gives CASSPPGRATQYF. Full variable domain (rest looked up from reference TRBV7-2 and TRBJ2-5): GAGVSQSPSNKVTEKGKDVELRCDPISGHTALYWYRQSLGQGLEFLIYFQGNSAPDKSGLPSDRFSAERTGGSVSTLTIQRTQQEDSAVYLCASSPPGRATQYFGPGTRLLVL.

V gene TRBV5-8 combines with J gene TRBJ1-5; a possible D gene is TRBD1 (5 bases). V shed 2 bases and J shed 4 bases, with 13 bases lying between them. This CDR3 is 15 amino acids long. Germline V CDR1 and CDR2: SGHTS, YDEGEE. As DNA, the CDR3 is TGTGCCAGCAGCTTTCGCCTGGGGGGTAATCAGCCCCAGCATTTT. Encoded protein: CASSFRLGGNQPQHF.

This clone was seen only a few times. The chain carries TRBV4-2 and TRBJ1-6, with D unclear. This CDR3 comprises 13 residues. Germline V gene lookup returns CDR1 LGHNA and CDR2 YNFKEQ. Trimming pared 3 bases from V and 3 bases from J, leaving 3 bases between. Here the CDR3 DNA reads TGTGCCAGCAGCCAGGACTATAATTCACCCCTCCACTTT. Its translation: CASSQDYNSPLHF.

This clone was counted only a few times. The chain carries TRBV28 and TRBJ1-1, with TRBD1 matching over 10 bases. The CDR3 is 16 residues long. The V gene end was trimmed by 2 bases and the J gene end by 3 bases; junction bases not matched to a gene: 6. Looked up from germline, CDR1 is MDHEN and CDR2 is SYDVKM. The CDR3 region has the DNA TGTGCCAGCAGTTTACGGGACAGGGGAGAAGACACTGAAGCTTTCTTT. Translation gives CASSLRDRGEDTEAFF.

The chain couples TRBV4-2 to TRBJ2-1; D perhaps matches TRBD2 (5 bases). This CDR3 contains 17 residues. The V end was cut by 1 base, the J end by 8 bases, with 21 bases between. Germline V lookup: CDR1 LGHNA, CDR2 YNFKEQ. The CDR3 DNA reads TGTGCCAGCAGCCAAGCCGCCCTTGGCCTTATGGGAGATGAGCAGTTCTTC. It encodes CASSQAALGLMGDEQFF.